Below, one T cell receptor (beta chain) is given with its context. Indicated time point: patch test 3, about 24 weeks after DPC sensitization. Documented treatment: therapeutic diphenylcyclopropenone sensitization with weekly scalp DPC. From whole blood left unfractionated, total RNA was extracted. This specimen belongs to a study of human T cells and chemical hapten exposure. MiXCR, applied by TCRdb to the RACE reads, yields one record per CDR3 protein. Among about 160,000 distinct CDR3 sequences listed, approximately 30% were seen once. Trimming stripped 3 bases from V and 1 base from J, with 13 bases between. CDR3 length equals 16 residues. Germline CDR1 SGHAT, CDR2 FQNNGV.

This TCR derives from a woman aged 18 to 35 with alopecia areata. Some clones in this sample may be carry-over from other donors' samples. This chain links TRBV11-2 with TRBJ2-4; either TRBD1 or TRBD2 may fit D (5 bases each). The material sequenced was whole blood, taken in connection with sensitization to the hapten diphenylcyclopropenone (DPC). Here the CDR3 reads CASSFGVWGAKNIQYF. CDR3 sequence (DNA): TGTGCCAGCAGCTTTGGAGTTTGGGGGGCCAAAAACATTCAGTACTTC.